One TCR beta chain is described in this entry. What it recognizes is unknown. This sample is drawn from a study of T cells in Graves' hyperthyroidism and ophthalmopathy. What was amplified from RNA transcripts were TCR beta CDR3 regions. First-round RT-PCR targeting the TCR CDR3 was performed with the HTBI primer set. TCRdb used MiXCR to reprocess the multiplex PCR reads, holding one entry per CDR3 protein. The sample includes about 700,000 distinct CDR3 sequences, 12% to 15% of them seen just once. Germline assignment: CDR1 SGHDT and CDR2 YYEEEE. Trimming pared 4 bases from V and 1 base from J, leaving 26 bases between. The CDR3 totals 19 residues. With a duration under 2 months, the hyperthyroidism was newly diagnosed in patients aged 18 to 65. Each diagnosis drew on symptoms, thyroxine, TRAb, thyroid ultrasound and orbital computed tomography findings. Broader study findings: Most thyroid clonotypes expanded above 0.001 appeared in blood too. Stable hyperthyroidism and ophthalmopathy were separated using 13 V-J signatures.

Sequenced sample: blood. The chain is built from TRBV5-6 and TRBJ1-2; TRBD1 might be the D (6 bases). The sequence derives from a woman under 30 with Graves' hyperthyroidism. CDR3 region: CASSPPPDRSYSINYGYTF. Here the CDR3 DNA reads TGTGCCAGCAGCCCGCCCCCCGACAGGAGCTATTCCATTAACTATGGCTACACCTTC. Looking up the rest from reference TRBV5-6 and TRBJ1-2 gives the full variable domain: DAGVTQSPTHLIKTRGQQVTLRCSPKSGHDTVSWYQQALGQGPQFIFQYYEEEERQRGNFPDRFSGHQFPNYSSELNVNALLLGDSALYLCASSPPPDRSYSINYGYTFGSGTRLTVV.